This TCR beta chain was captured by sequencing in a study of T cell responses to AZD1222 COVID-19 vaccine. Profiled with immunoSEQ multiplex PCR; TCRdb holds only in-frame clones, not every one. Of approximately 110,000 clones in the sample, about 88% were seen once. About this clone itself: Its antigen remains unknown.

Study-wide results and caveats: It was only after the peak T cell response that any repertoires were sampled. After two AZD1222 doses, spike-specific TCR breadth and depth rose versus day 0.

Germline loops: CDR1 SGHTA, CDR2 FQGNSA. The CDR3 covers 15 residues. The junction had 1 base not matched to a gene; V was cut back by 4 bases and J by 1 base. Sequencing was performed on peripheral blood, taken on day 0 of AZD1222 vaccination. The rearrangement uses TRBV7-2 and TRBJ2-5; 12 positions agree with TRBD2. The origin of this receptor is an adult in good health. DNA for the CDR3: TGTGCCAGCAGCTGGGGACTAGCGGGCCAAGAGACCCAGTACTTC. This gives the protein CASSWGLAGQETQYF.